This TCR beta chain is drawn from a study of cytomegalovirus exposure and HLA in healthy donors. Primers for the PCR totalled 60 Vbeta and 13 Jbeta. Only in-frame clones appear in the TCRdb table, and some are missing; sequencing was by immunoSEQ multiplex PCR. The table lists over 200,000 clones, 85% of them singletons, with 1% to 1.5% in the top ten. Comments on this clone: Its antigen remains unidentified.

Study outcomes and limitations: A further, later analysis showed that HLA-associated TCR beta chains (compared with equally common others) were more clonally expanded. Reports showed the classifier diagnosing cytomegalovirus status with high specificity and sensitivity.

The junction had 16 bases not matched to a gene; V was cut back by 7 bases and J by 6 bases. The CDR3 covers 16 residues. The V gene's germline CDR1 is SGHRS and CDR2 YFSETQ. V usage is TRBV5-1 and J usage is TRBJ2-7; 10 bases are shared with TRBD2. This receptor was identified in a human donor in good health. Sequenced sample: PBMCs. The CDR3 loop is CASRSLTSGNSLEQYF. The CDR3, as DNA: TGCGCCAGCCGGAGCCTAACTAGCGGGAATTCGCTCGAGCAGTACTTC.